This TCR beta chain was captured by sequencing in a study of OX40 agonist ivuxolimab in advanced cancers. Study information: A male proportion of about 84% was recorded, with mean age around 64 years and range roughly 23 to 79.

A remark on this clone: Its antigen is still unknown.

Points from the study as a whole: By week 6 at 0.1 to 3.0 mg/kg, blood CD4+ and CD8+ T cells had expanded clonally.

Data came from immunoSEQ multiplex PCR; TCRdb stores just in-frame clones and leaves some out. Of about 100,000 clones in the sample, approximately 90% are singletons; the top ten hold roughly 0.53%. Losses at the gene ends were 2 bases for V and 5 bases for J; bases not matched to a gene: 7. There are 15 residues in the CDR3. The germline V gene encodes CDR1 SGHTA and CDR2 FQGTGA. The sample in question was CD4+ or CD8+ T cells sorted from blood, obtained in a trial of the OX40 agonist ivuxolimab. This clonotype was obtained from an adult with an advanced solid tumor such as melanoma, head and neck, liver or kidney cancer. V and J are TRBV7-3 and TRBJ2-7, with TRBD1 matching over 9 bases. DNA of the CDR3: TGTGCCAGCAGCTTAGGAGGGACAGGGTACCACGAGCAGTACTTC. This gives the protein CASSLGGTGYHEQYF. The full variable domain, its missing parts supplied by reference TRBV7-3 and TRBJ2-7, is GAGVSQTPSNKVTEKGKYVELRCDPISGHTALYWYRQSLGQGPEFLIYFQGTGAADDSGLPNDRFFAVRPEGSVSTLKIQRTERGDSAVYLCASSLGGTGYHEQYFGPGTRLTVT.